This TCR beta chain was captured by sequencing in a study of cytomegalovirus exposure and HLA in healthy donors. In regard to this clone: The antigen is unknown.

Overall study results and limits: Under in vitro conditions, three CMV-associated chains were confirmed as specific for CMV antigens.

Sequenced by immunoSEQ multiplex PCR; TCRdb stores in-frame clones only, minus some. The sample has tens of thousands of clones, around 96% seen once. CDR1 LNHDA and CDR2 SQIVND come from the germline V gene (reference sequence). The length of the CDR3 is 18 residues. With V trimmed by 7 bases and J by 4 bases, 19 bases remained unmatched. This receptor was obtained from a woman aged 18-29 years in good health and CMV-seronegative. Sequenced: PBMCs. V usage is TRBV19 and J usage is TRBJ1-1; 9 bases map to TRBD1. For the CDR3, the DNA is TGTGCCAGTACCGGGGGGACAGGGTCCTTGCGGGGGAGCACTGAAGCTTTCTTT. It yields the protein CASTGGTGSLRGSTEAFF.